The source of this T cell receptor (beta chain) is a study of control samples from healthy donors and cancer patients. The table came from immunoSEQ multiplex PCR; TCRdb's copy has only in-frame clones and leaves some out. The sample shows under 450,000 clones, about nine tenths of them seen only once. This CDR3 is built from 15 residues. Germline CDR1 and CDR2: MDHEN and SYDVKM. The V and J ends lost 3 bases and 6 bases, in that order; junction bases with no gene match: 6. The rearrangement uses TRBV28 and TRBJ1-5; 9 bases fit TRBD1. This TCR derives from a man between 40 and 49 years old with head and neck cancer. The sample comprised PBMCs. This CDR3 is CASSLTETGGQPQHF. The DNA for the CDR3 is TGTGCCAGCAGTTTGACCGAGACAGGGGGTCAGCCCCAGCATTTT. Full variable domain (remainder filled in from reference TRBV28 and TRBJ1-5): DVKVTQSSRYLVKRTGEKVFLECVQDMDHENMFWYRQDPGLGLRLIYFSYDVKMKEKGDIPEGYSVSREKKERFSLILESASTNQTSMYLCASSLTETGGQPQHFGDGTRLSIL.